This TCR beta chain was found in a study of identical twins. TCRdb passed the 5' RACE reads through MiXCR, listing each CDR3 protein once. The data hold 140,000 to 150,000 distinct CDR3 sequences, with around 3.5% observed a single time. This clonotype came up many times. Per the germline V gene, CDR1 is MNHEY and CDR2 is SVGAGI. The V end lost 4 bases, the J end lost 0 bases, and 10 bases lay between the germline ends. This CDR3 contains 15 residues. The sequencing sample was made of memory T cells sorted from blood. This sequence joins TRBV6-5 and TRBJ2-1; a possible D gene is TRBD2 (6 bases). The sequence derives from a man aged 18 to 35 in good health. CDR3 in amino acids: CASSSRDPSYNEQFF. The CDR3 DNA reads TGTGCCAGCAGTTCGCGGGACCCCTCCTACAATGAGCAGTTCTTC.